The present T cell receptor (beta chain) was sequenced within a study of Ad26.COV2.S vaccination and SARS-CoV-2 variants. Study-level information: Donor was assigned to the Ad26.COV2.S arm of trial COV1001. Study-wide points: It was found that vaccine and placebo recipients had similar non-spike TCR breadth. Recipients given vaccine exceeded placebo recipients in spike-specific TCR breadth. Substantial breadth was reportedly displayed by spike-specific CD8+ and CD4+ T cell responses after vaccination.

Treatment described: some 20 received Ad26.COV2.S at low or high dose, single or two shots; 5 received placebo; per-sample allocation not given. Day 63 following the first vaccine or placebo injection was when the samples were taken. V trimming: 6 bases; J trimming: 4 bases; junction bases outside the gene matches: 8. The germline CDR1 and CDR2 sequences are MNHEY and SVGAGI. This CDR3 has 15 residues. Measured with immunoSEQ multiplex PCR; TCRdb has only the in-frame clones, and not every one. The sample consists of about 350,000 clones, around 89% of them appearing once. With respect to this clone: Its cognate antigen is unknown.

This chain joins TRBV6-5 and TRBJ1-2, with TRBD1 identical over 10 bases. The origin of this receptor is a person between 18 and 60 years old who received the Ad26.COV2.S COVID-19 vaccine or a placebo. Here the sequenced sample was peripheral blood, taken in a trial of Ad26.COV2.S vaccine versus placebo. DNA of the CDR3: TGTGCCAGCAGAATCGGACAGGGGGGGATCTATGGCTACACCTTC. Translating it yields CASRIGQGGIYGYTF.